This TCR beta chain is from a study of blood T cell repertoires in COVID-19. Overall study context: T cells, B-cell-depleted T cells, or PBMCs supplied cDNA or gDNA.

As processed by the authors: Estimates of nucleated cell counts were drawn from the amplification of reference gene primers. The assay was immunoSEQ multiplex PCR, and TCRdb's table has in-frame clones only and misses some. That table gives V, J and clone size, and the DNA gave D and trimming. The table records 250,000 to 350,000 clones, roughly 88% of them present only once. Germline CDR1 MNHEY, CDR2 SMNVEV (reference sequence). V lost 1 base and J lost 0; bases outside the gene matches: 5. The CDR3 consists of 17 residues. This receptor was obtained from a woman aged 25 to 39 who had recovered from COVID-19. Input material: peripheral blood. This sequence joins TRBV27 and TRBJ2-2, with TRBD2 identical over 7 bases. The CDR3 region is CASSLLTSVANTGELFF. CDR3 sequence (DNA): TGTGCCAGCAGTTTATTAACTAGCGTCGCGAACACCGGGGAGCTGTTTTTT.